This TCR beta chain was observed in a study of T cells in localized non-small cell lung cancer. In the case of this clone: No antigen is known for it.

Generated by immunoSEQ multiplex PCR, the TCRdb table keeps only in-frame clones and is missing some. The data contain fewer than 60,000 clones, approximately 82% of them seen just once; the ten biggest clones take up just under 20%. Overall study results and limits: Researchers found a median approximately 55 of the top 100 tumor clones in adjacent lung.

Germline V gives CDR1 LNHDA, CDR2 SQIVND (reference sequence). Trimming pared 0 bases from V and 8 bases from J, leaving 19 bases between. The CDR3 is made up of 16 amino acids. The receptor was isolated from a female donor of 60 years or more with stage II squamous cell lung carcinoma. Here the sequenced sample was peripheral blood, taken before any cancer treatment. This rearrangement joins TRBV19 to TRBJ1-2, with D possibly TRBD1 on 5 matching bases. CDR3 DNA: TGTGCCAGTAGTATAGACCCCGGGACCCGGGCTCGGGGCTACACCTTC. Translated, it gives CASSIDPGTRARGYTF.